This is a list of T cell receptor beta chains from one sample in a study of response to subunit inactivated influenza vaccine. TCRdb reprocessed the RT-PCR reads via MiXCR and lists one record per CDR3 protein. The table lists about 780,000 distinct CDR3 sequences, roughly 18% of them singletons, with 9.5% to 13% in the top ten. This specimen was PBMCs from blood, taken 4 to 6 days after vaccination. These receptors all stem from a man aged 50-60 years who received an inactivated influenza vaccine. The CDR3 runs from the conserved cysteine through the conserved F or W. Fields, in order: J gene, V gene, D gene, clone size, CDR3 DNA, CDR3 protein. The D gene is left open where the match is weak. Not all rows give a size; the values are once, few, many and, for expanded clones, a class.

>TRBJ2-5|TRBV15|TRBD2|-
TGTGCCACCAGCAGACCTAGCGGGGGAGAAGAGACCCAGTACTTC
CATSRPSGGEETQYF
>TRBJ2-3|TRBV4-3|TRBD2|-
TGCGCCAGCAGCCAAGACTGGAGCGGGGGAGACGGCACAGATACGCAGTATTTT
CASSQDWSGGDGTDTQYF
>TRBJ2-3|TRBV6-6|-|few
TGTGCCAGCAGTTACGCGGTTGATACGCAGTATTTT
CASSYAVDTQYF
>TRBJ1-2|TRBV5-1|TRBD1|-
TGCGCCAGCACCCAGGGACAGGGAAAGGGCTACACCTTC
CASTQGQGKGYTF
>TRBJ1-2|TRBV28|-|-
TGTGCCAGCAGTTCACCCCCCGGGAGATACACCTTC
CASSSPPGRYTF
>TRBJ2-1|TRBV7-9|-|few
TGTGCCAGCAGCTTATCGGGGGGCCAGTACAATGAGCAGTTCTTC
CASSLSGGQYNEQFF
>TRBJ2-3|TRBV20-1|-|-
TGCAGTGCTAGCCCAAGGACTGGTCGCACAGATACGCAGTATTTT
CSASPRTGRTDTQYF
>TRBJ2-1|TRBV9|-|few
TGTGCCAGCAGCGTAGGAGCGGTGGGCGTTTACAATGAGCAGTTCTTC
CASSVGAVGVYNEQFF
>TRBJ1-1|TRBV20-1|-|few
TGCAGTGCTAGCGGGGCCGGGTTGAACACTGAAGCTTTCTTT
CSASGAGLNTEAFF
>TRBJ1-4|TRBV28|TRBD1|-
TGTGCCAGCAGTTCACGGACAGGGCAAACTAATGAAAAACTGTTTTTT
CASSSRTGQTNEKLFF
>TRBJ1-2|TRBV20-1|TRBD1|few
TGCAGTGCTCTGGGACAGGGTCGAGCTAACTATGGCTACACCTTC
CSALGQGRANYGYTF
>TRBJ2-7|TRBV6-1|-|few
TGTGCCAGCCCCAAGGACGGCCTGGGTGGCGAGCAGTACTTC
CASPKDGLGGEQYF
>TRBJ2-7|TRBV28|-|few
TGTGCCAGCAGTTTGCTACCGCCTGGGTACGAGCAGTACTTC
CASSLLPPGYEQYF
>TRBJ1-3|TRBV4-1|-|-
TGCGCCAGCAGCCGACAGAGAAACTCTGGAAACACCATATATTTT
CASSRQRNSGNTIYF
>TRBJ2-7|TRBV9|-|-
TGTGCCAGCAGCTCCAGCTGGCACCTCAACGAGCAGTACTTC
CASSSSWHLNEQYF
>TRBJ2-3|TRBV27|TRBD2|few
TGTGCCAGCAGTCCCCGCCAGCGGGGCACCACAGATACGCAGTATTTT
CASSPRQRGTTDTQYF
>TRBJ2-5|TRBV20-1|-|few
TGCAGTGCTAGATCCAGTCCGAGACAGGAGACCCAGTACTTC
CSARSSPRQETQYF
>TRBJ2-1|TRBV11-2|TRBD2|-
TGTGCCAGCAGCTTTGTGACTAGCGGGAGGGCGGGTGAGCAGTTCTTC
CASSFVTSGRAGEQFF
>TRBJ2-2|TRBV4-1|TRBD1|-
TGCGCCAGCAGCCCCGGACAGGGGGGTTCCGGGGAGCTGTTTTTT
CASSPGQGGSGELFF
>TRBJ1-1|TRBV6-5|TRBD1|once
TGTGCCAGCAGAAGCCGGGACAGCTCCAAAGCTTTCTTT
CASRSRDSSKAFF
>TRBJ2-5|TRBV7-2|TRBD1|few
TGTGCCAGCAGCGCCTACCGGGACAGAATATTACAAGAGACCCAGTACTTC
CASSAYRDRILQETQYF
>TRBJ2-2|TRBV7-9|-|few
TGTGCCAGCAGCTTAATACTAGACGGGGAGCTGTTTTTT
CASSLILDGELFF
>TRBJ1-2|TRBV4-3|-|-
TGCGCCAGCAGCCAAGATGGGGAACAGGGATTTAACACCTTC
CASSQDGEQGFNTF
>TRBJ2-3|TRBV20-1|TRBD2|few
TGCAGTGCTAGGGGGCCCGGGACTAGCGGGAGAACAGATACGCAGTATTTT
CSARGPGTSGRTDTQYF
>TRBJ2-7|TRBV11-2|-|-
TGTGCCAGCAGCTCCCACCGCATGACTAGGGATTTCTACGAGCAGTACTTC
CASSSHRMTRDFYEQYF
>TRBJ2-1|TRBV18|TRBD2|-
TGTGCCAGCTCAACTAGACTAGCGGGAGGGCCCGGCTCCTACAATGAGCAGTTCTTC
CASSTRLAGGPGSYNEQFF
>TRBJ2-2|TRBV3-1|-|many
TGTGCCAGCAGCCAAGGAGGAGGGACCGGGGAGCTGTTTTTT
CASSQGGGTGELFF
>TRBJ1-5|TRBV28|-|-
TGTGCCAGCAGTTTATTAGTAGGGGGCAATCAGCCCCAGCATTTT
CASSLLVGGNQPQHF
>TRBJ1-1|TRBV20-1|-|-
TGCAGTGCCCTGGCCCGATGGGGGCCACTGATGAACACTGAAGCTTTCTTT
CSALARWGPLMNTEAFF
>TRBJ2-1|TRBV4-3|-|-
TGCGCCAGCAGCCAAGGGTTGCCCGAAACGCCACATGAGCAGTTCTTC
CASSQGLPETPHEQFF
>TRBJ2-1|TRBV3-1|TRBD2|-
TGTGCCAGCAGCCTTGGGCTAGCGGGGTTCTACAATGAGCAGTTCTTC
CASSLGLAGFYNEQFF
>TRBJ2-2|TRBV5-1|TRBD1|-
TGCGCCAGCAGCAGCCGGGACAGCCCGAACACCGGGGAGCTGTTTTTT
CASSSRDSPNTGELFF
>TRBJ2-3|TRBV6-2/TRBV6-3|TRBD2|-
TGTGCCAGCAGTGCGGGACTAGCGGGAAGTAGCACAGATACGCAGTATTTT
CASSAGLAGSSTDTQYF
>TRBJ2-2|TRBV4-3|-|-
TGCGCCAGCAGACCCCGGGAAGGGGTCGGCGGGGAGCTGTTTTTT
CASRPREGVGGELFF
>TRBJ1-6|TRBV27|TRBD1|-
TGTGCCAGCCTCCCCCCCCGGGACAGGCAGGTGTCACCCCTCCACTTT
CASLPPRDRQVSPLHF
>TRBJ2-5|TRBV15|-|-
TGTGCCACCAGCAGAGAAAACACGCCGACCCAGTACTTC
CATSRENTPTQYF
>TRBJ1-2|TRBV28|-|-
TGTGCCAGCAGTTTCATAGGGAGTAGTGGCTACACCTTC
CASSFIGSSGYTF
>TRBJ2-1|TRBV6-5|-|-
TGTGCCAGCAGTTATTTAGCGGTCTCCTACAATGAGCAGTTCTTC
CASSYLAVSYNEQFF
>TRBJ1-6|TRBV12-3/TRBV12-4|-|few
TGTGCCAGCAGTTTTTCAGGGGAGAATTCACCCCTCCACTTT
CASSFSGENSPLHF
>TRBJ2-1|TRBV5-6|TRBD2|few
TGTGCCAGCAGCTGGAGGGCTAGCGGGGATTACAATGAGCAGTTCTTC
CASSWRASGDYNEQFF
>TRBJ2-1|TRBV11-2|-|-
TGTGCCAGCAGCAAAGTGAGGGCAGGGATGTGGAATGAGCAGTTCTTC
CASSKVRAGMWNEQFF
>TRBJ1-2|TRBV10-3|TRBD1|-
TGTGCCATCAGTGAGTCGACTGGGGACAGGATCAGTTTC
CAISESTGDRISF
>TRBJ1-1|TRBV7-2|-|-
TGTACCAGCAGCTTACAACAGGGTTGGAACACTGAAGCTTTCTTT
CTSSLQQGWNTEAFF
>TRBJ2-5|TRBV3-1|-|few
TGTGCCAGCACCGGGCCTGGGGAGACCCAGTACTTC
CASTGPGETQYF
>TRBJ2-4|TRBV7-8|-|-
TGTGCCAGCAGCTTAGCCAGGGCTAACATTCAGTACTTC
CASSLARANIQYF